This T cell receptor beta chain was captured in a study of blood T cell repertoires in COVID-19. On the study more broadly: Specimens from acute and convalescent COVID-19 originated in the United States, Italy and Spain. PBMCs, B-cell-depleted T cells, or T cells were the source of the cDNA or gDNA that made up the material.

As originally analysed: The assay estimated nucleated cells by amplifying reference gene primers. TCRdb keeps only in-frame clones here, not all; method: immunoSEQ multiplex PCR. That table is the source of V, J and clone size, and D and trimming were worked out from the DNA. Among 300,000 or so clones listed, 75% to 90% were seen once. This clone was observed once. Followed longitudinally, the Seattle patients had been enrolled during active infection. The sample comprised peripheral blood. This TCR was recovered from a woman under 40 with COVID-19, enrolled during active disease.

The CDR3: CASSFRDRSGNTIYF. DNA of the CDR3: TGTGCCAGCAGCTTCCGGGACAGGTCTGGAAACACCATATATTTT. V usage is TRBV5-6 and J usage is TRBJ1-3, with 8 bases identical to TRBD1. The V gene end was trimmed by 2 bases and the J gene end by 1 base; junction bases not matched to a gene: 2. The CDR3 runs to 15 residues. Germline values: CDR1 SGHDT, CDR2 YYEEEE.